This is a list of T cell receptor beta chains from one sample in a study of T cell changes during pregnancy in multiple sclerosis. The assay was immunoSEQ multiplex PCR, and TCRdb's table has in-frame clones only and misses some. The repertoire holds 50,000 or so clones, with approximately 94% as singletons. The specimen comprised CD4+ T cells from peripheral blood mononuclear cells, sampled in the second trimester of pregnancy. The receptors stem from a female donor with multiple sclerosis, enrolled in a pregnancy study. Both conserved end residues are part of each CDR3.

length: 12; J: TRBJ2-3; V: TRBV29-1; CDR3: CSVSSREGTQYF
length: 14; J: TRBJ2-7; V: TRBV18; CDR3: CASSPTRVGYEQYF
length: 16; J: TRBJ1-2; V: TRBV2; CDR3: CASSEPGRGNAYGYTF
length: 13; J: TRBJ2-7; V: TRBV6-6; CDR3: CASSTGGNYEQYF
length: 14; J: TRBJ1-6; V: TRBV19; CDR3: CASSLRGPSSPLHF
length: 15; J: TRBJ2-3; V: TRBV6-4; CDR3: CASSDSGALTDTQYF
length: 11; J: TRBJ1-5; V: TRBV6-5; CDR3: CASRNRGGEHF
length: 14; J: TRBJ2-7; V: TRBV11-2; CDR3: CASSLGLVAYEQYF
length: 14; J: TRBJ1-2; V: TRBV30; CDR3: CAWSGRLTNYGYTF
length: 14; J: TRBJ2-7; V: TRBV2; CDR3: CASSATSGGAGQYF
length: 16; J: TRBJ1-5; V: TRBV7-2; CDR3: CASSPSGQAPNQPQHF
length: 16; J: TRBJ2-3; V: TRBV5-4; CDR3: CASSPQGRESTDTQYF
length: 20; J: TRBJ1-5; V: TRBV7-6; CDR3: CASSQQHRTSELGSNQPQHF
length: 15; J: TRBJ1-3; V: TRBV4-3; CDR3: CASSQDSGIGNTIYF
length: 15; J: TRBJ2-5; V: TRBV5-1; CDR3: CASSLGAGVAETQYF
length: 13; J: TRBJ1-2; V: TRBV29-1; CDR3: CSVLQGLGYGYTF
length: 13; J: TRBJ2-7; V: TRBV7-2; CDR3: CASSLSLTYEQYF
length: 15; J: TRBJ2-7; V: TRBV7-7; CDR3: CASSLPRESSYEQYF
length: 15; J: TRBJ1-2; V: TRBV4-3; CDR3: CASSQDRDRQGGYTF
length: 12; J: TRBJ2-3; V: TRBV6-5; CDR3: CASSSTSDTQYF
length: 16; J: TRBJ2-2; V: TRBV7-9; CDR3: CASSVSSGGNTGELFF
length: 16; J: TRBJ2-1; V: TRBV5-1; CDR3: CASSPTGTPKQNEQFF
length: 17; J: TRBJ1-1; V: TRBV19; CDR3: CASSTPRAREGNTEAFF
length: 13; J: TRBJ1-2; V: TRBV6-1; CDR3: CASSEYRHYGYTF
length: 16; J: TRBJ1-6; V: TRBV6-5; CDR3: CASSYWAGKGNSPLHF
length: 14; J: TRBJ1-3; V: TRBV19; CDR3: CASSMRQPGNTIYF
length: 13; J: TRBJ2-5; V: TRBV5-5; CDR3: CASRRGYPETQYF
length: 12; J: TRBJ2-5; V: TRBV9; CDR3: CASSPTEETQYF
length: 15; J: TRBJ1-2; V: TRBV18; CDR3: CASSPGAAGYYGYTF
length: 16; J: TRBJ2-3; V: TRBV9; CDR3: CASSVVLAGGADTQYF
length: 17; J: TRBJ2-3; V: TRBV5-1; CDR3: CASSSRLYPPRTDTQYF
length: 12; J: TRBJ1-3; V: TRBV6-5; CDR3: CASKGQGNTIYF
length: 14; J: TRBJ1-4; V: TRBV4-1; CDR3: CASSQETLNEKLFF
length: 19; J: TRBJ1-1; V: TRBV4-3; CDR3: CASSPHATLPGQVNTEAFF
length: 13; J: TRBJ1-1; V: TRBV19; CDR3: CASSQAGGTEAFF
length: 15; J: TRBJ1-4; V: TRBV11-2; CDR3: CASSPGQGNNEKLFF
length: 14; J: TRBJ1-6; V: TRBV25-1; CDR3: CASSLQGRNSPLHF
length: 14; J: TRBJ1-4; V: TRBV15; CDR3: CATSGRTGREKLFF
length: 16; J: TRBJ2-2; V: TRBV30; CDR3: CAWTKGARLVDGELFF
length: 14; J: TRBJ1-3; V: TRBV27; CDR3: CASSLSGGGNTIYF
length: 15; J: TRBJ1-2; V: TRBV4-3; CDR3: CASSQEMGSNYGYTF
length: 17; J: TRBJ1-6; V: TRBV11-2; CDR3: CASSSTVLGFYNSPLHF
length: 17; J: TRBJ2-2; V: TRBV6-1; CDR3: CASSERRLAGNTGELFF
length: 13; J: TRBJ2-5; V: TRBV12-5; CDR3: CASGLGGSETQYF
length: 14; J: TRBJ2-4; V: TRBV29-1; CDR3: CSALGLAQGNIQYF
length: 13; J: TRBJ1-1; V: TRBV6-5; CDR3: CASSLSPNTEAFF
length: 16; J: TRBJ2-1; V: TRBV7-9; CDR3: CASSHGGGQSYNEQFF
length: 18; J: TRBJ2-3; V: TRBV9; CDR3: CASSVGGSHRAYTDTQYF
length: 15; J: TRBJ1-1; V: TRBV11-3; CDR3: CASSLGQGRNTEAFF
length: 15; J: TRBJ2-2; V: TRBV19; CDR3: CASTFSTGAVGELFF